These T cell receptor beta chains were read from a single sample in a study of PD-1 blockade in classical Hodgkin lymphoma. Sequencing was performed with immunoSEQ multiplex PCR; in TCRdb, only in-frame clones are kept and a portion is missing. The top ten hold 35% to 45% of the sample, which has thousands of clones, approximately 86% seen once. Sequenced here: peripheral blood mononuclear cells (PBMCs), sampled before the fourth cycle of nivolumab. The receptor set was obtained from a human donor with classical Hodgkin lymphoma. Both conserved end residues are part of each CDR3. The order of the fields is J gene, D gene, V gene, clone size, CDR3 length, CDR3 DNA, CDR3 protein. The D gene is left open where the match is weak. Only part of the rows carry a size: once, few, many, or a class if the clone is expanded.

J: TRBJ2-4; D: .; V: TRBV6-5; size: .; length: 15; DNA: TGTGCCAGCAGTTACTCGGGAGGGGGCAAAAACATTCAGTACTTC; CDR3: CASSYSGGGKNIQYF
J: TRBJ1-2; D: .; V: TRBV27; size: .; length: 14; DNA: TGTGCCAGCAGTTGGGGACGGGCTTTGGGCGGCTACACCTTC; CDR3: CASSWGRALGGYTF
J: TRBJ1-2; D: .; V: TRBV5-4; size: .; length: 15; DNA: TGTGCCAGCAGCTGGACCCTATACTTTAACTATGGCTACACCTTC; CDR3: CASSWTLYFNYGYTF
J: TRBJ1-4; D: .; V: TRBV5-1; size: .; length: 12; DNA: TGCGCCAGCAGCTTGAAAGGGGAAAAACTGTTTTTT; CDR3: CASSLKGEKLFF
J: TRBJ2-5; D: TRBD1; V: TRBV11-3; size: .; length: 13; DNA: TGTGCCAGCAGCTCGACAGGGCAAGAGACCCAGTACTTC; CDR3: CASSSTGQETQYF
J: TRBJ1-2; D: .; V: TRBV30; size: .; length: 12; DNA: TGTGCCTGGAGCGCCCTCAGGGTTGGCTACACCTTC; CDR3: CAWSALRVGYTF
J: TRBJ1-2; D: .; V: TRBV2; size: .; length: 12; DNA: TGTGCCAGCCTAGGGTTTCTGCGGGGCTACACCTTC; CDR3: CASLGFLRGYTF
J: TRBJ2-3; D: .; V: TRBV12-5; size: .; length: 17; DNA: TGTGCTAGTGGTTTCCCGCGGGACGGGGTTCGGGGGCATACGCAGTATTTT; CDR3: CASGFPRDGVRGHTQYF
J: TRBJ1-3; D: .; V: TRBV2; size: .; length: 15; DNA: TGTGCCAGCAGTGAAGACGGGTACTCTGGAAACACCATATATTTT; CDR3: CASSEDGYSGNTIYF
J: TRBJ2-1; D: .; V: TRBV29-1; size: .; length: 15; DNA: TGCAGCGTGGGACCGGTAGACAGTCCCTACAATGAGCAGTTCTTC; CDR3: CSVGPVDSPYNEQFF
J: TRBJ1-5; D: .; V: TRBV7-8; size: .; length: 13; DNA: TGTGCCAGCAGCCTGACTCAGAATCAGCCCCAGCATTTT; CDR3: CASSLTQNQPQHF
J: TRBJ2-2; D: TRBD2; V: TRBV4-1; size: .; length: 21; DNA: TGCGCCAGCAGCCAAGCCCGCGGACTAGCGGTAGGGCGAGGTGGCACCGGGGAGCTGTTTTTT; CDR3: CASSQARGLAVGRGGTGELFF
J: TRBJ1-4; D: TRBD1; V: TRBV15; size: .; length: 15; DNA: TGTGCCACCAGCAGAGCCAGGACAGGGAATGAAAAACTGTTTTTT; CDR3: CATSRARTGNEKLFF
J: TRBJ1-1; D: TRBD1; V: TRBV27; size: .; length: 14; DNA: TGTGCCAGCAGTACCCAGGGGGCGAGGACTGAAGCTTTCTTT; CDR3: CASSTQGARTEAFF
J: TRBJ1-6; D: .; V: TRBV2; size: .; length: 15; DNA: TGTGCCAGCAGTGAAAGGAGGGGTGGAAATTCACCCCTCCACTTT; CDR3: CASSERRGGNSPLHF
J: TRBJ2-1; D: TRBD2; V: TRBV4-1; size: medium-sized; length: 19; DNA: TGCGCCAGCAGCCCCCTCCAGACAGAGACTAGCGGGAGGGACAATGAGCAGTTCTTC; CDR3: CASSPLQTETSGRDNEQFF
J: TRBJ2-3; D: .; V: TRBV4-2; size: .; length: 15; DNA: TGTGCCAGCAGCCACCCCATCCTAGGGGCAGATACGCAGTATTTT; CDR3: CASSHPILGADTQYF
J: TRBJ1-3; D: .; V: TRBV19; size: .; length: 16; DNA: TGTGCCAGTACCGCACCGGGACCACCCTCTGGAAACACCATATATTTT; CDR3: CASTAPGPPSGNTIYF
J: TRBJ1-1; D: .; V: TRBV5-1; size: .; length: 14; DNA: TGCGCCAGCAGCCCAGGGGTCCTGAACACTGAAGCTTTCTTT; CDR3: CASSPGVLNTEAFF
J: TRBJ1-3; D: TRBD1; V: TRBV11-3; size: once; length: 15; DNA: TGTGCCAGCAGCTCCGACAGGGTTTTGGGAAACACCATATATTTT; CDR3: CASSSDRVLGNTIYF
J: TRBJ1-2; D: TRBD1; V: TRBV10-3; size: .; length: 13; DNA: TGTGCCATCAGACGGACAGGGGGCAAGGGCTACACCTTC; CDR3: CAIRRTGGKGYTF
J: TRBJ1-1; D: .; V: TRBV10-2; size: .; length: 16; DNA: TGCGCCAGCAGTCGGGCAGGGAGGGTGGGGAACACTGAAGCTTTCTTT; CDR3: CASSRAGRVGNTEAFF
J: TRBJ2-5; D: .; V: TRBV11-2; size: .; length: 14; DNA: TGTGCCAGCAGCTTATTAGACCAGCAAGAGACCCAGTACTTC; CDR3: CASSLLDQQETQYF
J: TRBJ1-1; D: .; V: TRBV5-6; size: .; length: 14; DNA: TGTGCCAGCAGCTTGCTGGGGGGGAGCACTGAAGCTTTCTTT; CDR3: CASSLLGGSTEAFF